This T cell receptor beta chain was sequenced during a study of regulatory T cells in long-lasting Graves disease. General observations from the study: New patients shared roughly 980 public clonotypes, fewer than the 2,500 to 3,000 shared by persistent patients.

This clonotype occurred many times. Its target is not known. Time point described: newly diagnosed GD, antithyroid drugs for less than 3 months. After RNA was extracted from PBMCs, the TCR library was made from it. Graves' disease diagnoses used American Thyroid Association guidelines. Construction of the TCR beta libraries employed iRepertoire HTBI primers in conjunction with Arm-PCR of CDR3 regions. TCRdb re-called the multiplex PCR reads through MiXCR, storing one row per CDR3 protein. Of about 420,000 distinct CDR3 sequences in the sample, roughly 17% were seen once. The same sample was also used in a study of T cells in Graves' hyperthyroidism and ophthalmopathy. That source adds: Diagnostic decisions used clinical symptoms, serum thyroxine and TRAb, thyroid ultrasound and orbital computed tomography.

The sample consisted of peripheral blood mononuclear cells (PBMCs), taken at new diagnosis, from a patient treated with antithyroid drugs. This sequence was found in a young woman with Graves disease.

The CDR3 nucleotides are TGTGCCAGCAGGGACAGGTTGTACACTGAAGCTTTCTTT. Protein sequence: CASRDRLYTEAFF. The chain couples TRBV2 to TRBJ1-1, with 7 bases matching TRBD1. The CDR3 is made up of 13 amino acids. Germline CDR1 SNHLY, CDR2 FYNNEI. The V segment lost 6 bases and the J segment 3 bases; nucleotides outside the gene matches: 4.